The 28 T cell receptor beta chains reported below all come from one sample, sequenced in a study of CD8 T cells in Susac syndrome. RNA was extracted with the RNeasy kit, and a quantity of roughly 0.5 to 1 ug was reverse transcribed using random hexamers. TCRdb processed the immunoSEQ multiplex PCR reads anew with MiXCR; each CDR3 protein has one entry. Of 180,000 or so distinct CDR3 sequences in the sample, about 94% are singletons; the top ten hold around 0.14%. Sequenced: CD4+ T cells from PBMCs. The source of these receptors is a human donor in good health.

The chain uses TRBV7-2 and TRBJ2-1; the match to TRBD2 covers 7 bases. The CDR3 runs to 13 residues. V shed 6 bases and J 2 bases; nucleotides not matched to a gene: 1. CDR1 is SGHTA and CDR2 is FQGNSA in the germline V gene. CDR3 in amino acids: CASRAGTYNEQFF. CDR3 DNA sequence: TGTGCCAGCAGAGCGGGGACCTACAATGAGCAGTTCTTC.

This CDR3 is CATSQALSYNEQFF. CDR3 sequence (DNA): TGTGCCACCAGCCAGGCTCTCTCCTACAATGAGCAGTTCTTC. The chain couples TRBV15 to TRBJ2-1; D ambiguous. The germline CDR1 and CDR2 sequences are LNHNV and YYDKDF (reference sequence). Trimming removed 5 bases at V and 0 bases at J, with 8 bases between. CDR3 size: 14 residues.

This chain uses TRBV11-2 with TRBJ2-5, with a possible D match to TRBD2 (7 bases). CDR1 and CDR2 (germline): SGHAT, FQNNGV. This CDR3 has 16 residues. The V end lost 4 bases, the J end lost 0 bases, and 15 bases lay between the germline ends. The CDR3, as DNA: TGTGCCAGCAGCTCAGGCGCCGGGGGGCACCAAGAGACCCAGTACTTC. Translated, it gives CASSSGAGGHQETQYF.

V and J are TRBV19 and TRBJ1-5; D is possibly TRBD1 (5 bases). Germline CDR1 LNHDA, CDR2 SQIVND (reference sequence). V shed 0 bases and J shed 0 bases, with 18 bases lying between them. The CDR3 has 19 amino acids. The CDR3: CASSIDLTGTVYSNQPQHF. The DNA of the CDR3 is TGTGCCAGTAGTATAGATCTTACAGGCACCGTATATAGCAATCAGCCCCAGCATTTT.

This clonotype was recorded a few times. V gene TRBV20-1 combines with J gene TRBJ2-7, with D tentatively TRBD1 (6 bases). Germline V gene sequence: CDR1 DFQATT, CDR2 SNEGSKA (reference sequence). The CDR3 runs to 12 residues. Trimming left V 5 bases short and J 2 bases short, with 10 bases between. The CDR3 spells CSASQGTYEQYF. The CDR3 coding sequence is TGCAGTGCTTCCCAGGGGACCTACGAGCAGTACTTC.

This chain uses TRBV27 with TRBJ2-5; TRBD2 aligns across 7 bases. Germline V gene sequence: CDR1 MNHEY, CDR2 SMNVEV (reference sequence). The CDR3 extends over 13 amino acids. With 8 bases clipped from V and 5 bases from J, the junction kept 8 bases outside the gene matches. As DNA, the CDR3 is TGTGCCAGCTCTACGGGCGGGGGTGAGACCCAGTACTTC. Residues: CASSTGGGETQYF.

The V call is TRBV5-1, the J call TRBJ2-1; the D is unclear. V was pared by 2 bases and J by 9 bases, with 9 bases between. The germline V gene encodes CDR1 SGHRS and CDR2 YFSETQ. The CDR3 loop spans 12 amino acids. The CDR3 loop is CASSFGWGEQFF. The CDR3 bases are TGCGCCAGCAGCTTTGGGTGGGGTGAGCAGTTCTTC.

This clonotype has only a few counts. The chain uses TRBV12-3 or TRBV12-4 and TRBJ2-7; D unclear. The CDR3 totals 12 residues. The ends were cut back, 3 bases at V and 6 bases at J, with 9 bases in the middle. As DNA, the CDR3 is TGTGCCAGCAGTTTTGTGGTCCCCGAGCAGTACTTC. Translating gives CASSFVVPEQYF.

The CDR3 DNA reads TGCAGCGTTGTGGGGACTTCCACAGATACGCAGTATTTT. Amino acids: CSVVGTSTDTQYF. The chain carries TRBV29-1 and TRBJ2-3; TRBD2 might be the D (6 bases). The ends were cut back, 4 bases at V and 2 bases at J, with 10 bases in the middle. This CDR3 has 13 amino acids. Germline CDR1 reads SQVTM; CDR2 reads ANQGSEA.

The V and J genes are TRBV10-3 and TRBJ2-3; unclear D gene. Germline lookup yields CDR1 ENHRY and CDR2 SYGVKD. V was cut by 6 bases and J by 0 bases, with 1 base left in between. This CDR3 is built from 11 residues. The CDR3 DNA sequence: TGTGCCATCAGGAGCACAGATACGCAGTATTTT. Translating it yields CAIRSTDTQYF.

This chain joins TRBV18 and TRBJ1-6; TRBD1 aligns across 8 bases. V gave up 4 bases and J gave up 7 bases; unmatched junction bases: 6. The CDR3 runs to 15 residues. From germline, CDR1 is KGHSH and CDR2 LQKENI. The CDR3 sequence: CASSREQGANSPLHF. CDR3 nucleotide sequence: TGTGCCAGCTCACGGGAGCAGGGGGCCAATTCACCCCTCCACTTT. The full variable domain, with the rest looked up from reference TRBV18 and TRBJ1-6, is NAGVMQNPRHLVRRRGQEARLRCSPMKGHSHVYWYRQLPEEGLKFMVYLQKENIIDESGMPKERFSAEFPKEGPSILRIQQVVRGDSAAYFCASSREQGANSPLHFGNGTRLTVT.

In this sample, this clonotype turned up once. This sequence joins TRBV5-1 and TRBJ2-5; 9 bases fit TRBD1. Unmatched junction bases numbered 5, after V lost 3 bases and J lost 2 bases. Looked up from germline, CDR1 is SGHRS and CDR2 is YFSETQ. CDR3 length: 15 amino acids. The CDR3 reads CASSSAGTGQETQYF. The CDR3 nucleotides read TGCGCCAGCAGCTCCGCCGGGACAGGGCAAGAGACCCAGTACTTC. Using reference TRBV5-1 and TRBJ2-5 for the parts outside the CDR3, the full variable domain is KAGVTQTPRYLIKTRGQQVTLSCSPISGHRSVSWYQQTPGQGLQFLFEYFSETQRNKGNFPGRFSGRQFSNSRSEMNVSTLELGDSALYLCASSSAGTGQETQYFGPGTRLLVL.

This rearrangement joins TRBV29-1 to TRBJ1-2, with a tentative D call TRBD1 (5 bases). The CDR3 totals 14 residues. In germline, CDR1 is SQVTM, CDR2 ANQGSEA. V gave up 3 bases and J gave up 4 bases, with 15 bases separating them. Written as DNA, the CDR3 is TGCAGCGTTGAGTCCCAACAGGAGTTCTATGGCTACACCTTC. It is translated as CSVESQQEFYGYTF.

The chain is built from TRBV2 and TRBJ1-6; TRBD1 might be the D (6 bases). This CDR3 is built from 15 residues. The germline V gene encodes CDR1 SNHLY and CDR2 FYNNEI. V shed 6 bases and J shed 2 bases, with 11 bases lying between them. DNA of the CDR3: TGTGCCAGCAGGCAACAGGGAACCTATAATTCACCCCTCCACTTT. This encodes CASRQQGTYNSPLHF.

The J gene is TRBJ1-4, the V gene TRBV30, with D possibly matching TRBD1 (6 bases). The CDR3 has 13 residues. V was trimmed by 7 bases and J by 8 bases, leaving 17 bases between them. The germline gives CDR1 GTSNPN, CDR2 SVGIG (reference sequence). The CDR3 here is CALKQGGGEKLFF. CDR3 bases: TGTGCCTTAAAACAGGGAGGAGGGGAAAAACTGTTTTTT.

J is TRBJ1-5 and V is TRBV30; maybe TRBD1 (5 bases). The CDR3 covers 13 residues. Germline values: CDR1 GTSNPN, CDR2 SVGIG (reference sequence). V was trimmed by 5 bases and J by 1 base, leaving 9 bases between them. CDR3 nucleotide sequence: TGTGCCTGGTCCCGGGACAGCAATCAGCCCCAGCATTTT. Protein sequence: CAWSRDSNQPQHF.

This clonotype was detected only once. The genes are TRBV6-2 or TRBV6-3 and TRBJ1-5, with D hard to call. Germline CDR1 and CDR2: MNHEY and SVGEGT. The V end lost 8 bases, the J end lost 2 bases, and 13 bases lay between the germline ends. The CDR3 spans 14 residues. DNA for the CDR3: TGTGCCAGCGGGCCAGGTCTGGGCAATCAGCCCCAGCATTTT. Its translation is CASGPGLGNQPQHF.

The chain recombines TRBV7-9 with TRBJ2-5; possible D gene TRBD1, 6 bases. The V gene's germline CDR1 is SEHNR and CDR2 FQNEAQ (reference sequence). Trimming took off 6 bases at V and 5 bases at J, with 13 bases between the two ends. The CDR3 extends over 13 amino acids. CDR3: CASRPSGDETQYF. In nucleotides, the CDR3 is TGTGCCAGCAGGCCGTCAGGGGACGAGACCCAGTACTTC.

The J gene is TRBJ2-3, the V gene TRBV23-1; TRBD1 aligns across 10 bases. TRBV23-1 is placed among ORFs of uncertain function. The CDR3 contains 18 residues. With V trimmed by 0 bases and J by 2 bases, 8 bases remained unmatched. CDR3: CASSQSCWTGGPTDTQYF. The CDR3, as DNA: TGCGCCAGCAGTCAATCGTGTTGGACAGGGGGACCCACAGATACGCAGTATTTT.

The chain carries TRBV25-1 and TRBJ1-2; the D is unclear. The V gene lost 3 bases and the J gene lost 8 bases, with 10 bases spanning the gap. The CDR3 is 12 residues long. Per the germline V gene, CDR1 is MGHDK and CDR2 is SYGVNS. As DNA, the CDR3 is TGTGCCAGCAGTGATGTGAGGCTCGGCTACACCTTC. This sequence encodes CASSDVRLGYTF.

This rearrangement joins TRBV7-6 to TRBJ1-5, with unresolved D. Deletions cut 1 base from V and 9 bases from J, with 10 bases between. The germline V gene encodes CDR1 SGHVS and CDR2 FNYEAQ. The CDR3 covers 13 residues. DNA of the CDR3: TGTGCCAGCAGCTTAGGGCCGGATAGGCCCCAGCATTTT. It yields the protein CASSLGPDRPQHF.

This chain uses TRBV18 with TRBJ1-1; 7 nucleotides agree with TRBD1. CDR3 length: 14 amino acids. The V gene end was trimmed by 1 base and the J gene end by 4 bases; junction bases not matched to a gene: 3. CDR1 and CDR2 from the germline V gene are KGHSH and LQKENI. CDR3 sequence reads: CASSPRTGATEAFF. The CDR3 coding sequence is TGTGCCAGCTCACCACGAACAGGGGCCACTGAAGCTTTCTTT.

In its sample, this clonotype was seen once. The V call is TRBV7-2, the J call TRBJ2-7; D possibly corresponds to TRBD2 (6 bases). The V end was cut by 1 base, the J end by 0 bases, with 7 bases between. The germline V gene has CDR1 SGHTA and CDR2 FQGNSA. The CDR3 extends over 14 amino acids. CDR3 region: CASSLVGSSYEQYF. For the CDR3, the DNA is TGTGCCAGCAGCTTAGTCGGGAGCTCCTACGAGCAGTACTTC.

The chain recombines TRBV6-5 with TRBJ2-4, with 10 positions matching TRBD2. This CDR3 is 19 amino acids long. Trimming cost V 2 bases and J 0 bases; bases outside gene matches: 10. Germline V gives CDR1 MNHEY, CDR2 SVGAGI. The chain's CDR3 is CASSYAMSGGVRAKNIQYF. The CDR3 nucleotides are TGTGCCAGCAGTTACGCGATGAGCGGGGGGGTCAGAGCCAAAAACATTCAGTACTTC.

This chain connects TRBV12-3 or TRBV12-4 to TRBJ2-5; TRBD1 agrees at 7 bases. The CDR3 has 14 amino acids. The junction had 9 bases not matched to a gene; V was cut back by 6 bases and J by 5 bases. This chain's CDR3 is CASRSPGQPETQYF. Here the CDR3 DNA reads TGTGCCAGCAGGTCCCCGGGACAGCCGGAGACCCAGTACTTC.

The chain recombines TRBV23-1 with TRBJ2-7; D gene ambiguous. TRBV23-1 is an ORF; its function is uncertain. CDR3 size: 15 residues. The germline V and J ends were trimmed by 4 bases and 0 bases, with 13 bases remaining between them. The CDR3 reads CASSRTGPSSYEQYF. In DNA, the CDR3 is TGCGCCAGCAGTCGCACCGGGCCCAGCTCCTACGAGCAGTACTTC.

The J gene is TRBJ2-1, the V gene TRBV20-1; 10 nucleotides agree with TRBD2. CDR3 length equals 13 residues. Germline-derived CDR1 and CDR2 are DFQATT and SNEGSKA (reference sequence). Germline trimming cut 3 bases from V and 6 bases from J; bases unmatched to any gene: 2. CDR3 coding DNA: TGCAGTGCTAGCCGGACTAGCGGCAATGAGCAGTTCTTC. Its translation: CSASRTSGNEQFF.

The rearrangement uses TRBV18 and TRBJ1-1, with TRBD1 as a possible D gene (6 bases). This CDR3 is built from 13 residues. The V gene lost 6 bases and the J gene lost 4 bases, with 12 bases spanning the gap. Germline V gene lookup returns CDR1 KGHSH and CDR2 LQKENI. The CDR3 DNA follows: TGTGCCAGCTCTTCAGGGGACTTCACTGAAGCTTTCTTT. This encodes CASSSGDFTEAFF. Drawing the rest from reference TRBV18 and TRBJ1-1, the complete variable domain is NAGVMQNPRHLVRRRGQEARLRCSPMKGHSHVYWYRQLPEEGLKFMVYLQKENIIDESGMPKERFSAEFPKEGPSILRIQQVVRGDSAAYFCASSSGDFTEAFFGQGTRLTVV.